The clone carrying this T cell receptor (beta chain) was observed at least ten times. Its target is not known. These data are taken from a study of Graves' ophthalmopathy and Graves' hyperthyroidism. Study-level information: Upon initial diagnosis and before any treatment, peripheral blood was collected.

The study recruited hyperthyroidism patients aged 18 to 65 who were newly diagnosed, under 2 months' duration. Study-wide findings and caveats: Most clonotypes expanded in thyroid above 0.001 frequency were present in blood too. A 13-signature model separated ophthalmopathy from stable hyperthyroidism, around 88% sensitivity, just over 80% specificity.

Using RNA transcripts, the TCR beta CDR3 regions were amplified. After a first-round RT-PCR with HTBI primers, a second-round multiplex PCR was run. TCRdb reprocessed the multiplex PCR reads via MiXCR and lists one record per CDR3 protein. The sample lists 400,000 or so distinct CDR3 sequences; about 18% were seen once. CDR3 size: 16 residues. J gave up 7 bases and V 3 bases, and 14 bases lay outside the gene matches. This sequence was found in an adult woman with stable Graves' hyperthyroidism. What was sequenced was peripheral blood. The chain joins TRBV12-3 or TRBV12-4 to TRBJ2-7; 8 bases line up with TRBD2. CDR3 in DNA: TGTGCCAGCAGTTTTGGGACTAGACAGCCTACGGGGGAGCAGTACTTC. This gives the protein CASSFGTRQPTGEQYF.